The subject of this entry is one TCR beta chain. Its antigen remains unknown. A read error may produce the germline difference seen at one junction end. The CDR3 is 13 amino acids. CDR1 is DFQATT, CDR2 SNEGSKA, per germline (reference sequence). For the second PCR, which ran for about 7 to 11 cycles, a sample-barcoded 5' primer and a J-beta primer mix were used. MiXCR, run by TCRdb on the 5' RACE reads, gives a single entry per CDR3 protein. Among about 720,000 distinct CDR3 sequences listed, approximately 22% were seen once. This entry comes from a study of blood T cells in healthy people across ages. Study-level points and caveats: Compared with aged donors, long-lived donors showed fewer expanded clones, suggesting selection. Researchers judged that diversity estimates from one million T cells fell short of true values.

The V call is TRBV20-1, the J call TRBJ1-5; tentative D call: TRBD1 (5 bases). The receptor comes from a man aged 65-85 years in good health. Material for sequencing was blood. CDR3 coding DNA: TGCAGTGCTAGTAGAGAGGGGAAACAGCCCCAACATTTT. It is translated as CSASREGKQPQHF.